Each of the 11 T cell receptor beta chains below was sequenced from the same sample in a study of cytomegalovirus exposure and HLA in healthy donors. Vbeta (60) and Jbeta (13) primers were used in the PCR. The method was immunoSEQ multiplex PCR; TCRdb's version includes in-frame clones alone and lacks a portion of them. The sample yields about 130,000 clones, more than 65% seen once. The sequencing input was PBMCs. The receptors were sampled from a young man in good health and CMV-seropositive.

The chain combines TRBV10-1 with TRBJ1-1; D unresolved. CDR3 length equals 15 residues. The germline V and J ends were trimmed by 0 bases and 3 bases, with 11 bases remaining between them. CDR1 is WNHNN and CDR2 is SYGVQD in the germline V gene (reference sequence). As DNA, the CDR3 is TGCGCCAGCAGTGAGTCGGCGGGTATGGACACTGAAGCTTTCTTT. It yields the protein CASSESAGMDTEAFF.

This rearrangement joins TRBV6-1 to TRBJ2-1, with D perhaps matching TRBD1 (6 bases). Germline V gene lookup returns CDR1 MNHNS and CDR2 SASEGT. CDR3 size: 15 residues. V shed 7 bases and J shed 5 bases, with 18 bases lying between them. The CDR3 bases are TGTGCCAGCACCACAAGGGAAACAGGGAACAATGAGCAGTTCTTC. Translated, it gives CASTTRETGNNEQFF.

The rearrangement uses TRBV6-1 and TRBJ2-1, with 10 bases matching TRBD2. Losses at the gene ends were 5 bases for V and 9 bases for J; bases not matched to a gene: 10. The CDR3 has 15 amino acids. CDR1 and CDR2 from the germline V gene are MNHNS and SASEGT. CDR3 residues: CASSIASGRRGEQFF. For the CDR3, the DNA is TGTGCCAGCAGTATCGCTAGCGGGAGAAGGGGTGAGCAGTTCTTC.

The rearrangement uses TRBV4-3 and TRBJ1-3; D is perhaps TRBD1 (5 bases). Trimming pared 5 bases from V and 0 bases from J, leaving 11 bases between. In germline, CDR1 is LGHNA, CDR2 YSLEER. This CDR3 has 15 residues. The CDR3, as DNA: TGCGCCAGCAGCAGTGACAGTAGCTCTGGAAACACCATATATTTT. Encoded protein: CASSSDSSSGNTIYF.

The chain has TRBV6-6 and TRBJ1-6, with TRBD1 matching over 7 bases. The CDR3 has 15 residues. The germline CDR1 and CDR2 sequences are MNHNY and SVGAGI (reference sequence). V gave up 8 bases and J gave up 5 bases; unmatched junction bases: 9. The CDR3 DNA follows: TGTGCCAGCTGTGACAGGGCCCTAGATAATTCACCCCTCCACTTT. It specifies CASCDRALDNSPLHF.

This chain uses TRBV27 with TRBJ1-5, with a tentative D call TRBD1 (5 bases). Germline V gives CDR1 MNHEY, CDR2 SMNVEV (reference sequence). The germline V and J ends were trimmed by 2 bases and 5 bases, with 13 bases remaining between them. This CDR3 contains 15 residues. DNA for the CDR3: TGTGCCAGCAGTTTACGCCAAGGAGGGGATCAGCCCCAGCATTTT. Encoded protein: CASSLRQGGDQPQHF.

This rearrangement joins TRBV5-1 to TRBJ1-4, with a weak D call TRBD1 (6 bases). The length of the CDR3 is 14 residues. Germline CDR1 and CDR2: SGHRS and YFSETQ. The ends were cut back, 0 bases at V and 6 bases at J, with 9 bases in the middle. This CDR3 reads CASSLEGVDEKLFF. The CDR3 coding sequence is TGCGCCAGCAGCTTGGAGGGGGTGGATGAAAAACTGTTTTTT.

This chain uses TRBV11-2 with TRBJ2-7, with TRBD1 identical over 8 bases. Trimming cost V 3 bases and J 5 bases; bases outside gene matches: 12. This CDR3 has 16 amino acids. Germline V CDR1 and CDR2: SGHAT, FQNNGV. The CDR3 DNA sequence: TGTGCCAGCAGCTTTAGGACAGGGATGAAGTTGGACGAGCAGTACTTC. This translates into CASSFRTGMKLDEQYF.

V gene TRBV2 combines with J gene TRBJ2-4; 8 bases align to TRBD1. The CDR3 extends over 14 amino acids. Germline V CDR1 and CDR2: SNHLY, FYNNEI. The V gene end was trimmed by 7 bases and the J gene end by 4 bases; junction bases not matched to a gene: 6. In DNA form, the CDR3 reads TGTGCCAGCATCCCCGACAGGGGAAAAAACATTCAGTACTTC. It codes for CASIPDRGKNIQYF.

This clone turned up a few times. The chain has TRBV6-6 and TRBJ1-5; 7 bases agree with TRBD1. Per germline, CDR1 MNHNY and CDR2 SVGAGI (reference sequence). Trimming at V came to 7 bases and at J to 7 bases, leaving 13 bases not matched to a gene. The CDR3 is 15 amino acids. This CDR3 is CASNPGGIADQPQHF. The CDR3 nucleotides are TGTGCCAGCAACCCAGGGGGAATCGCAGACCAGCCCCAGCATTTT.

CDR3 bases: TGTGCCAGCCAAATATGGAGCGGGGGAGATACGCAGTATTTT. Translating it yields CASQIWSGGDTQYF. The rearrangement joins TRBV6-5 to TRBJ2-3; TRBD2 matches at 8 bases. This CDR3 spans 14 amino acids. The V gene's germline CDR1 is MNHEY and CDR2 SVGAGI. V lost 8 bases, J lost 5 bases, and 9 bases stayed unmatched.